A selection of T cell receptor beta chains follows, all from one sample in a study of blood T cell repertoires in COVID-19. Libraries were prepared by immunoSEQ multiplex PCR; TCRdb keeps only in-frame clonotypes and omits some of them. The sample shows around 700,000 clones, 90% of them seen only once. Source material: peripheral blood. The receptors originated from a woman younger than 30 with acute or convalescent COVID-19. CDR3s include the opening cysteine and the closing phenylalanine or tryptophan. Fields, in order: D gene, clone size, V gene, J gene, CDR3 protein, CDR3 DNA. A D gene is named only where the DNA matches it firmly. Size is omitted from some rows. Given values are once, few, many or a class for expanded clones.

.	.	TRBV5-6	TRBJ1-2	CASSLGQVGYGYTF	TGTGCCAGCAGCTTGGGACAGGTGGGCTATGGCTACACCTTC
.	.	TRBV5-4	TRBJ2-7	CASSAWRTGAYEQYF	TGTGCCAGCTCAGCTTGGAGGACTGGGGCCTACGAGCAGTACTTC
.	.	TRBV4-2	TRBJ1-1	CASSQLSGNTEAFF	TGTGCCAGCAGCCAGTTGAGCGGGAACACTGAAGCTTTCTTT
TRBD1	.	TRBV23-1	TRBJ1-6	CASSQRQGSNSPLHF	TGCGCCAGCAGTCAACGACAGGGCAGCAATTCACCCCTCCACTTT
.	.	TRBV28	TRBJ1-6	CASSPSRYNSPLHF	TGTGCCAGCAGTCCCTCCAGGTATAATTCACCCCTCCACTTT
TRBD1	.	TRBV27	TRBJ2-7	CASGTGYYEQYF	TGTGCCAGCGGGACAGGGTACTACGAGCAGTACTTC
.	once	TRBV5-1	TRBJ1-1	CASNMGMNTEAFF	TGCGCCAGTAACATGGGCATGAACACTGAAGCTTTCTTT
.	.	TRBV6-5	TRBJ1-6	CASSRDSNSPLHF	TGTGCCAGCAGCCGGGATTCGAATTCACCCCTCCACTTT
.	.	TRBV28	TRBJ1-6	CASSPRGEGRDSPLHF	TGTGCCAGCAGCCCACGGGGGGAGGGAAGGGATTCACCCCTCCACTTT
TRBD1	.	TRBV6-5	TRBJ1-2	CASSYLRGQGRGYTF	TGTGCCAGCAGTTACCTCCGCGGACAGGGTCGGGGCTACACCTTC
.	.	TRBV27	TRBJ2-7	CASSPERAKSYEQYF	TGTGCCAGCAGTCCCGAGCGGGCGAAATCCTACGAGCAGTACTTC
TRBD2	.	TRBV7-9	TRBJ2-7	CASDPPSGGSYEQYF	TGTGCCAGCGACCCTCCTAGCGGGGGATCCTACGAGCAGTACTTC
TRBD1	.	TRBV2	TRBJ1-1	CASSPRQGNTEAFF	TGTGCCAGCAGCCCTCGACAGGGCAACACTGAAGCTTTCTTT
TRBD1	.	TRBV6-1	TRBJ1-3	CASSEEWGQGFGNTIYF	TGTGCCAGCAGTGAAGAGTGGGGACAGGGCTTCGGAAACACCATATATTTT
.	once	TRBV6-5	TRBJ2-7	CASSSRVPDEQYF	TGTGCCAGCAGCTCCCGGGTTCCCGACGAGCAGTACTTC
TRBD1	.	TRBV10-3	TRBJ1-2	CALRTGPNYGYTF	TGTGCCCTAAGGACAGGCCCTAACTATGGCTACACCTTC
.	.	TRBV7-9	TRBJ1-1	CASSATGLGRNTEAFF	TGTGCCAGCAGCGCAACAGGACTAGGGAGGAACACTGAAGCTTTCTTT
TRBD1	.	TRBV6-1	TRBJ1-5	CASSEEGGSQPQHF	TGTGCCAGCAGTGAAGAAGGGGGCAGTCAGCCCCAGCATTTT
TRBD1	.	TRBV13	TRBJ1-6	CASRETGMPLHF	TGTGCCAGCAGGGAGACAGGGATGCCCCTCCACTTT
.	.	TRBV4-1	TRBJ2-4	CASSHGGSEENIQYF	TGCGCCAGCAGCCATGGGGGGAGCGAGGAAAACATTCAGTACTTC
.	.	TRBV19	TRBJ1-3	CASRTSSQGTGNTIYF	TGTGCCAGTAGAACCAGCTCGCAGGGGACTGGAAACACCATATATTTT
TRBD1	.	TRBV29-1	TRBJ1-2	CSVSGQGNYGYTF	TGCAGCGTTTCCGGACAGGGGAACTATGGCTACACCTTC
TRBD1	.	TRBV5-1	TRBJ1-2	CASSPRTGLNYGYTF	TGCGCCAGCAGCCCTAGGACAGGATTGAACTATGGCTACACCTTC
TRBD1	.	TRBV5-5	TRBJ1-2	CASSPGQTFYGYTF	TGTGCCAGCAGCCCGGGACAGACATTCTATGGCTACACCTTC
.	.	TRBV7-2	TRBJ2-7	CASSFGANSYEQYF	TGTGCCAGCAGCTTTGGGGCAAACTCCTACGAGCAGTACTTC
.	few	TRBV7-9	TRBJ1-2	CASSLAQGYYGYTF	TGTGCCAGCAGCTTAGCGCAGGGGTACTATGGCTACACCTTC
.	.	TRBV6-5	TRBJ2-7	CANKDRAYEQYF	TGTGCCAATAAGGACAGAGCCTACGAGCAGTACTTC
TRBD1	.	TRBV14	TRBJ1-2	CASSQDLPGGRSYGYTF	TGTGCCAGCAGCCAAGATCTACCAGGGGGCCGGAGCTACGGCTACACCTTC
TRBD1	.	TRBV27	TRBJ1-5	CASSSFFDRAVGQPQHF	TGTGCCAGCAGTTCTTTCTTCGACAGGGCGGTTGGTCAGCCCCAGCATTTT
.	.	TRBV5-6	TRBJ1-1	CASSSDPLTVTAFF	TGTGCCAGCAGCTCCGACCCTTTGACAGTCACGGCTTTCTTT
.	once	TRBV11-2	TRBJ2-2	CASSLAQGTGELFF	TGTGCCAGCAGCTTAGCACAGGGTACCGGGGAGCTGTTTTTT
.	.	TRBV5-1	TRBJ1-3	CASSLTASSGNTIYF	TGCGCCAGCAGCTTAACTGCTAGCTCTGGAAACACCATATATTTT
TRBD2	once	TRBV7-2	TRBJ2-3	CASSLRLAGNSDTQYF	TGTGCCAGCAGCTTGAGACTAGCGGGGAACTCAGATACGCAGTATTTT
.	.	TRBV2	TRBJ1-1	CASSGTGSNTEAFF	TGTGCCAGCAGTGGTACAGGGTCGAACACTGAAGCTTTCTTT
TRBD1	once	TRBV4-1	TRBJ1-5	CASSQEDRGSQPQHF	TGCGCCAGCAGCCAAGAGGACAGGGGTAGCCAGCCCCAGCATTTT
.	.	TRBV7-9	TRBJ1-5	CASSLAGLSNQPQHF	TGTGCCAGCAGCTTGGCGGGACTTTCGAATCAGCCCCAGCATTTT
.	.	TRBV19	TRBJ2-7	CASSNRQQYEQYF	TGTGCCAGTAGTAACCGACAGCAGTACGAGCAGTACTTC
.	once	TRBV4-3	TRBJ1-6	CASSQGTEDNSPLHF	TGCGCCAGCAGCCAAGGGACAGAGGATAATTCACCCCTCCACTTT
TRBD2	.	TRBV7-6	TRBJ2-3	CASSLYTGLAIPDTQYF	TGTGCCAGCAGCTTATATACGGGACTAGCGATCCCAGATACGCAGTATTTT
.	.	TRBV4-1	TRBJ1-3	CASSQASSGNTIYF	TGCGCCAGCAGCCAAGCCAGCTCTGGAAACACCATATATTTT
TRBD1	few	TRBV7-9	TRBJ2-7	CASSPAGTAYEQYF	TGTGCCAGCAGCCCTGCCGGGACAGCCTACGAGCAGTACTTC
TRBD2	.	TRBV5-4	TRBJ2-5	CASSPGLAVGETQYF	TGTGCCAGCAGCCCTGGACTAGCGGTAGGCGAGACCCAGTACTTC
.	.	TRBV6-2/TRBV6-3	TRBJ1-2	CATRPTQGRYGYTF	TGTGCCACCCGCCCGACACAGGGCAGATATGGCTACACCTTC
.	once	TRBV20-1	TRBJ1-1	CSARDWSRKFF	TGCAGTGCTAGAGATTGGAGTCGTAAGTTCTTT
TRBD1	.	TRBV5-1	TRBJ1-1	CASSLERQGATEAFF	TGCGCCAGCAGCTTGGAGAGACAGGGGGCAACTGAAGCTTTCTTT
.	.	TRBV28	TRBJ1-1	CASSSRVNTEAFF	TGTGCCAGCAGTTCACGGGTGAACACTGAAGCTTTCTTT
.	.	TRBV5-6	TRBJ1-6	CASSLKSGMSYNSPLHF	TGTGCCAGCAGCTTGAAGTCAGGGATGTCCTATAATTCACCCCTCCACTTT
.	.	TRBV2	TRBJ1-1	CASSEPGGGTEAFF	TGTGCCAGCAGTGAACCTGGGGGAGGGACTGAAGCTTTCTTT
.	.	TRBV7-8	TRBJ1-2	CASSLVRSLYYGYTF	TGTGCCAGCAGCTTAGTACGGTCGCTCTACTATGGCTACACCTTC
.	.	TRBV19	TRBJ2-7	CASSVAWAPFYEQYF	TGTGCCAGTAGTGTCGCTTGGGCCCCTTTCTACGAGCAGTACTTC
.	.	TRBV24-1	TRBJ2-1	CATSDLGGGVRNEQFF	TGTGCCACCAGTGATTTAGGGGGCGGGGTACGGAATGAGCAGTTCTTC
TRBD1	.	TRBV2	TRBJ2-7	CASTWRQGTYEQYF	TGTGCCAGCACTTGGAGACAGGGGACTTACGAGCAGTACTTC
.	.	TRBV7-2	TRBJ1-4	CASSLKSGWLFF	TGTGCCAGCAGCTTAAAGTCGGGATGGCTGTTTTTT
.	.	TRBV29-1	TRBJ1-1	CSVEDRSSTEAFF	TGCAGCGTTGAAGATCGATCCAGCACTGAAGCTTTCTTT
.	once	TRBV5-1	TRBJ1-5	CASSLEPNQPQHF	TGCGCCAGCAGCTTGGAGCCTAATCAGCCCCAGCATTTT
.	.	TRBV6-5	TRBJ1-2	CASSYMQGGYTF	TGTGCCAGCAGTTACATGCAGGGAGGCTACACCTTC
.	.	TRBV29-1	TRBJ1-2	CSVIRDTGYYGYTF	TGCAGCGTTATACGGGACACAGGGTACTATGGCTACACCTTC
TRBD1	.	TRBV27	TRBJ1-2	CASSQNYRGYGYTF	TGTGCCAGCAGTCAGAACTACAGGGGCTATGGCTACACCTTC
TRBD2	.	TRBV7-8	TRBJ2-7	CASSSGLAGPREQYF	TGTGCCAGCAGCTCGGGACTAGCGGGGCCGAGGGAGCAGTACTTC
.	.	TRBV27	TRBJ1-4	CASSASATNEKLFF	TGTGCCAGCAGTGCGTCCGCAACTAATGAAAAACTGTTTTTT